A selection of T cell receptor beta chains follows, all from one sample in a study of blood T cell repertoires in COVID-19. Sequencing was performed with immunoSEQ multiplex PCR; in TCRdb, only in-frame clones are kept and a portion is missing. The profile shows approximately 240,000 clones, almost 85% of them singletons. The sample was peripheral blood. The receptors derive from a man in his forties or fifties with acute or convalescent COVID-19. Each CDR3 is given with its conserved first and last residue. A D gene is named only where the DNA matches it firmly. Only some rows state a clone size, as once, few, many or a class for expanded clones.

d_call j_call v_call clone_size cdr3_nt cdr3_aa
. TRBJ2-5 TRBV5-1 . TGCGCCAGCAGCCCCGAACTCCTAGAGACCCAGTACTTC CASSPELLETQYF
TRBD1 TRBJ2-1 TRBV4-1 once TGCGCCAGCAGCCAAGTACAGGGGGTCCGCTCCTACAATGAGCAGTTCTTC CASSQVQGVRSYNEQFF
. TRBJ1-1 TRBV28 . TGTGCCAGCGTTTTGCGACAGAACACTGAAGCTTTCTTT CASVLRQNTEAFF
. TRBJ1-2 TRBV10-3 once TGTGCCATCAGGGACAGTGTTAACTATGGCTACACCTTC CAIRDSVNYGYTF
TRBD1 TRBJ1-2 TRBV6-1 once TGTGCCAGCAGTGAGGACAGGGGGTCGGAAGGCTACACCTTC CASSEDRGSEGYTF
TRBD1 TRBJ2-7 TRBV11-2 . TGTGCCAGCAGCCTACAGGGGGCTACTTTCGAGCAGTACTTC CASSLQGATFEQYF
TRBD2 TRBJ2-1 TRBV18 . TGTGCCAGCTCACCAAGCGGGCGGGAGTTTTCTGAGCAGTTCTTC CASSPSGREFSEQFF
TRBD2 TRBJ2-3 TRBV5-1 . TGCGCCAGCAGCGCCCAGGGACTAGCGGCCACAGATACGCAGTATTTT CASSAQGLAATDTQYF
. TRBJ1-6 TRBV3-1/TRBV3-2 once TGTGCCAGCAGCCAAGGTCCAGCGGGCTATAATTCACCCCTCCACTTT CASSQGPAGYNSPLHF
TRBD1 TRBJ1-5 TRBV28 once TGTGCCAGCAGTCCGACAGGGGGGACAGGGAGCAATCAGCCCCAGCATTTT CASSPTGGTGSNQPQHF
TRBD2 TRBJ2-7 TRBV6-1 . TGTGCCAGCAGTGAAGAACTAGCGGGGAGCGACGAGCAGTACTTC CASSEELAGSDEQYF
. TRBJ1-1 TRBV6-5 . TGTGCCAGCAGTTACCGCTGGGGGGAGACTGAAGCTTTCTTT CASSYRWGETEAFF
. TRBJ1-2 TRBV3-1/TRBV3-2 . TGTGCCAGCAGCCACCGCGGAGGCGGAGTGCTCTATGGCTACACCTTC CASSHRGGGVLYGYTF
TRBD1 TRBJ2-7 TRBV12-5 few TGTGCTAGTGGTTTGAGGGACAGATCCGCCTCCTACGAGCAGTACTTC CASGLRDRSASYEQYF
. TRBJ2-5 TRBV7-9 once TGTGCCAGCAGGCCCGATGACGGGGTGGGGACCCAGTACTTC CASRPDDGVGTQYF
TRBD1 TRBJ1-3 TRBV2 . TGTGCCAGCAGTGGCCGGGACAGAGGAAACACCATATATTTT CASSGRDRGNTIYF
TRBD1 TRBJ2-2 TRBV3-1/TRBV3-2 once TGTGCCAGCAGCCAAGGGGGACAGGGACCCGGGGAGCTGTTTTTT CASSQGGQGPGELFF
. TRBJ1-6 TRBV9 . TGTGCCAGCAGCGCCGGAGGCAGATCACCCCTCCACTTT CASSAGGRSPLHF
. TRBJ2-1 TRBV30 . TGTGCTGGTGGGAATAGCGGATCCTACAATGAGCAGTTCTTC CAGGNSGSYNEQFF
TRBD2 TRBJ2-7 TRBV18 . TGTGCCAGCTCAGCGGGGGGGGCCTCCTACGAGCAGTACTTC CASSAGGASYEQYF
. TRBJ2-1 TRBV24-1 few TGTGCCACCGCCAGAGGGGAGGATAATAGTGATGAGCAGTTCTTC CATARGEDNSDEQFF
TRBD1 TRBJ1-2 TRBV5-1 . TGCGCCAGCAGCTTGGGGACAGGAAACGGCTACACCTTC CASSLGTGNGYTF
. TRBJ1-3 TRBV13 . TGTGCCAGCAGCCCTCAGTCTGGAAACACCATATATTTT CASSPQSGNTIYF
TRBD1 TRBJ2-2 TRBV5-6 once TGTGCCAGCAGCTACCAGTACAGGGGGCGCCCCGGGGAGCTGTTTTTT CASSYQYRGRPGELFF
. TRBJ1-2 TRBV11-2 . TGTGCCAGCAGCCCAGACAGCAACTATGGCTACACCTTC CASSPDSNYGYTF
TRBD1 TRBJ1-6 TRBV30 . TGTGCCTGGAGGGACAGGGTGGGTTATAATTCACCCCTCCACTTT CAWRDRVGYNSPLHF
. TRBJ2-5 TRBV4-2 . TGTGCCAGCAGCCAAGGGACACCTCAAGAGACCCAGTACTTC CASSQGTPQETQYF
TRBD1 TRBJ2-5 TRBV29-1 . TGCAGCGTTGTGGGGGACAGGGGGTACCAAGAGACCCAGTACTTC CSVVGDRGYQETQYF
TRBD1 TRBJ2-7 TRBV5-1 . TGCGCCAGCAGCTCTGCCCAGGGGGAAGTGCAGTACTTC CASSSAQGEVQYF
. TRBJ1-1 TRBV6-5 few TGTGCCAGCAGTTCCCCAAGAGTGGGGGGCACTGAAGCTTTCTTT CASSSPRVGGTEAFF
. TRBJ2-7 TRBV12-3/TRBV12-4 . TGTGCCAGCAGTTCCGGGGGAGATGTCGAGCAGTACTTC CASSSGGDVEQYF
. TRBJ1-6 TRBV16 . TGTGCCAGCAGCCACCAGGGACACGCAAATTCACCCCTCCACTTT CASSHQGHANSPLHF
TRBD1 TRBJ2-2 TRBV6-5 . TGTGCCAGCAGTCGACAGGGGGCAGGGTCCGGGGAGCTGTTTTTT CASSRQGAGSGELFF
. TRBJ1-3 TRBV7-6 . TGTGCCAGCAGCTCTCGGACAGCTGTCTCTGGAAACACCATATATTTT CASSSRTAVSGNTIYF
TRBD1 TRBJ1-3 TRBV30 . TGTGCCTGGAGTACAGGGGACTCTGGAAACACCATATATTTT CAWSTGDSGNTIYF
TRBD1 TRBJ1-4 TRBV3-1/TRBV3-2 . TGTGCCAGCAGCCAGGAAGGAGGATACAGGGACAGGGCTTTTACAACTAATGAAAAACTGTTTTTT CASSQEGGYRDRAFTTNEKLFF
. TRBJ1-2 TRBV5-8 . TGTGCCAGCAGAAGGGGGACGTCTAACTATGGCTACACCTTC CASRRGTSNYGYTF
TRBD1 TRBJ1-2 TRBV30 . TGTGCCTGGAGGACAGGACAGGGAAACTATGGCTACACCTTC CAWRTGQGNYGYTF
. TRBJ2-6 TRBV7-6 . TGTGCCAGCAGCTTAGCTCCCCTCGAGGATTCTGGGGCCAACGTCCTGACTTTC CASSLAPLEDSGANVLTF
TRBD1 TRBJ1-6 TRBV5-4 . TGTGCCAGCAGCTCACGGACAGGGGCCTATAATTCACCCCTCCACTTT CASSSRTGAYNSPLHF
TRBD1 TRBJ1-5 TRBV5-8 . TGTGCCAGCAGCCCCGGGACAGGATATCAGCCCCAGCATTTT CASSPGTGYQPQHF